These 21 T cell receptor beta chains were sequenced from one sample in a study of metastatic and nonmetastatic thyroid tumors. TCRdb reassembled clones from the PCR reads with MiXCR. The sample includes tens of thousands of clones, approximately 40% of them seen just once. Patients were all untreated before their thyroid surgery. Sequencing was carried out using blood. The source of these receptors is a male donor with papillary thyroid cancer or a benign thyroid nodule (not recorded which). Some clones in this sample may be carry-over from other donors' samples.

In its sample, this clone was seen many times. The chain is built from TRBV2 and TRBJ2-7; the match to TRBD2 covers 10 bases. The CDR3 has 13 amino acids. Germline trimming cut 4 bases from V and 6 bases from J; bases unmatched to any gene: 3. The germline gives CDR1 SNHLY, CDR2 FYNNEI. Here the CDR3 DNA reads TGTGCCAGCAGTGGGGCTAGCGGGGGCGAGCAGTACTTC. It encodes CASSGASGGEQYF.

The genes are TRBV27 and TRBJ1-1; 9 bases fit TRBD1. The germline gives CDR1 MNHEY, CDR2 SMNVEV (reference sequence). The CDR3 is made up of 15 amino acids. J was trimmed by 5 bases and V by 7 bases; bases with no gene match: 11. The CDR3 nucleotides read TGTGCCAGCACCGGGAGGGGACAGGGTGGGACTGAAGCTTTCTTT. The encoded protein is CASTGRGQGGTEAFF.

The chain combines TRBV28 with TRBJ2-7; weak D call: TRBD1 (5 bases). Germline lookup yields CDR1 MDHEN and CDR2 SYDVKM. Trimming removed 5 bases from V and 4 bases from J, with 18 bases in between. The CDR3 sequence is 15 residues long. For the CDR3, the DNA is TGTGCCAGCAGTATGGCGTGGCAGGGAAAATACGAGCAGTACTTC. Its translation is CASSMAWQGKYEQYF. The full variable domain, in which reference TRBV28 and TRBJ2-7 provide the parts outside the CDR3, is DVKVTQSSRYLVKRTGEKVFLECVQDMDHENMFWYRQDPGLGLRLIYFSYDVKMKEKGDIPEGYSVSREKKERFSLILESASTNQTSMYLCASSMAWQGKYEQYFGPGTRLTVT.

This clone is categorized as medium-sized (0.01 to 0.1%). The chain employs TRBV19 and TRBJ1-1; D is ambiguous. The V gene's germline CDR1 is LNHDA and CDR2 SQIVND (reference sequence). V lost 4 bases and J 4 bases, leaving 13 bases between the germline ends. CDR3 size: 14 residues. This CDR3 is CASSKGGVGTEAFF. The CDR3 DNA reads TGTGCCAGTAGTAAAGGCGGGGTAGGCACTGAAGCTTTCTTT. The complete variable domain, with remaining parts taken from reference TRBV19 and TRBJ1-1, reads DGGITQSPKYLFRKEGQNVTLSCEQNLNHDAMYWYRQDPGQGLRLIYYSQIVNDFQKGDIAEGYSVSREKKESFPLTVTSAQKNPTAFYLCASSKGGVGTEAFFGQGTRLTVV.

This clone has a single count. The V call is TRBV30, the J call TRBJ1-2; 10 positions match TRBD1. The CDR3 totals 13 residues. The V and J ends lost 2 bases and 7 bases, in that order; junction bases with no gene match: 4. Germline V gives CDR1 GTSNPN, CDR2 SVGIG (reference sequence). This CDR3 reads CAWSSDRGLGYTF. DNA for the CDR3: TGTGCCTGGAGTTCAGACAGGGGGCTTGGCTACACCTTC.

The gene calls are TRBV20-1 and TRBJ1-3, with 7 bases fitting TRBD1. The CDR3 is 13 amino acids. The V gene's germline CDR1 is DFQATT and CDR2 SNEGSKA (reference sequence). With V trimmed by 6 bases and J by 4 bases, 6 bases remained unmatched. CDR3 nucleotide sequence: TGCAGTGCGGAACAGGGGAGAGGAAACACCATATATTTT. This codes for CSAEQGRGNTIYF.

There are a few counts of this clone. Written as DNA, the CDR3 is TGCGCCAGCAGCTTGGGACAGGGTACCTATGGCTACACCTTC. Its translation: CASSLGQGTYGYTF. This chain links TRBV5-1 with TRBJ1-2; TRBD1 matches 7 bases. The CDR3 runs 14 residues. Germline CDR1 and CDR2: SGHRS and YFSETQ. Unmatched junction bases numbered 3, after V lost 0 bases and J lost 4 bases.

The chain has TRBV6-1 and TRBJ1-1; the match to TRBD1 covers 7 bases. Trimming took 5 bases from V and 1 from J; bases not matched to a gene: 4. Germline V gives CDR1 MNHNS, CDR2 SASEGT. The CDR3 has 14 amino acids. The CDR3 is CASSRDRANTEAFF. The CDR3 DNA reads TGTGCCAGCAGTAGAGACAGGGCGAACACTGAAGCTTTCTTT.

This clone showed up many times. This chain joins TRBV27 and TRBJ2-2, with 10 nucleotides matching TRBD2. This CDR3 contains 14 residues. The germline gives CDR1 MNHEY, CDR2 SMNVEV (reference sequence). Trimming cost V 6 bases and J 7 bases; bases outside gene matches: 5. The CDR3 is CASRELAGIGELFF. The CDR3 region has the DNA TGTGCCAGCAGGGAACTAGCGGGAATCGGGGAGCTGTTTTTT.

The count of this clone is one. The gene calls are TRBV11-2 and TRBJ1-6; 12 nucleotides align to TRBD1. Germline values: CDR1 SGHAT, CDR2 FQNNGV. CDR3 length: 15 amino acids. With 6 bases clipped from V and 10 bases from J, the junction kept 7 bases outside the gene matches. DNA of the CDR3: TGTGCCAGCAGGAAAACCGGGACAGGGGGCTCACCCCTCCACTTT. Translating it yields CASRKTGTGGSPLHF. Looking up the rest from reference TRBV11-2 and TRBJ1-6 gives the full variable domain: EAGVAQSPRYKIIEKRQSVAFWCNPISGHATLYWYQQILGQGPKLLIQFQNNGVVDDSQLPKDRFSAERLKGVDSTLKIQPAKLEDSAVYLCASRKTGTGGSPLHFGNGTRLTVT.

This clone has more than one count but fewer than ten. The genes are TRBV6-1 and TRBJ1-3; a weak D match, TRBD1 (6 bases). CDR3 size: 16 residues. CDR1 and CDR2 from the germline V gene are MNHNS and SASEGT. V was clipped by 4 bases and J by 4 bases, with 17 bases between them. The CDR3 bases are TGTGCCAGCAGTGGATTAACAGGGTCCGGGGGAAACACCATATATTTT. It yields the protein CASSGLTGSGGNTIYF.

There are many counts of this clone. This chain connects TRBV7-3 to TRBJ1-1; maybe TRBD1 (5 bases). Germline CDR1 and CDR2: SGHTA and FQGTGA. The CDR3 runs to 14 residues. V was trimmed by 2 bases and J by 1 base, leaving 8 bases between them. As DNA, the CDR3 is TGTGCCAGCAGCTTAGGGGGAAGGAACACTGAAGCTTTCTTT. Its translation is CASSLGGRNTEAFF.

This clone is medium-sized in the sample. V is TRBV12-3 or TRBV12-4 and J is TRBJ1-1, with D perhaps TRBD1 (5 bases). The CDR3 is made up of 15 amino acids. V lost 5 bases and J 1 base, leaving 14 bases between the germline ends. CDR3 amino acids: CASSPVGRANTEAFF. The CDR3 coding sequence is TGTGCCAGCAGTCCGGTGGGACGGGCGAACACTGAAGCTTTCTTT.

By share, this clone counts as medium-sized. CDR3 nucleotides: TGTGCCAGCAGCTTAGATCCGAGGACAGAGCAGTTCTTC. Its protein is CASSLDPRTEQFF. The genes are TRBV11-3 and TRBJ2-1; D perhaps matches TRBD1 (5 bases). CDR1 is SGHNT, CDR2 YENEEA, per germline. The CDR3 sequence is 13 residues long. Trimming took 0 bases from V and 10 from J, leaving 10 bases between them.

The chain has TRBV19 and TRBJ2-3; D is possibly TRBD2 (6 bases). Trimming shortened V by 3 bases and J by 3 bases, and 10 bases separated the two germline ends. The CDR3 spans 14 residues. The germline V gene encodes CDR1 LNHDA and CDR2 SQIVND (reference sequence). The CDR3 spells CASSMGGVTDTQYF. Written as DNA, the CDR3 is TGTGCCAGTAGTATGGGGGGAGTGACAGATACGCAGTATTTT.

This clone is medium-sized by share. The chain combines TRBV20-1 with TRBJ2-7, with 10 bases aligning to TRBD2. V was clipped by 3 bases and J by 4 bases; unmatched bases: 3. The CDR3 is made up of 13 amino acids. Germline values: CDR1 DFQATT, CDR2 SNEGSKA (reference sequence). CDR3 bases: TGCAGTGCTAGTCGACTAGCGGGTTACGAGCAGTACTTC. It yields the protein CSASRLAGYEQYF.

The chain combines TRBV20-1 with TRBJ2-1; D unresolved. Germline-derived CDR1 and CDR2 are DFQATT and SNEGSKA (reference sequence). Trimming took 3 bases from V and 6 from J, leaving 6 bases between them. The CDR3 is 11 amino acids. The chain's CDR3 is CSASWVNEQFF. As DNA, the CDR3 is TGCAGTGCTAGCTGGGTCAATGAGCAGTTCTTC.

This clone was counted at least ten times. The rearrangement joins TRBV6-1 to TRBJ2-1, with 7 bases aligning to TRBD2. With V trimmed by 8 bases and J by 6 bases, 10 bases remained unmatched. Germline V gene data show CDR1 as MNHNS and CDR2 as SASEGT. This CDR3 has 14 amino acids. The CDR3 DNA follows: TGTGCCAGCCGAGCGGGACCGCAGAGCAATGAGCAGTTCTTC. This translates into CASRAGPQSNEQFF.

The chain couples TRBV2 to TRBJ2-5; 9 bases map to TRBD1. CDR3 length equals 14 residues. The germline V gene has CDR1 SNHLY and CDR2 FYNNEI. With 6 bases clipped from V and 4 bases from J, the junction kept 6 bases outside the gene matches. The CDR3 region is CASSSTGGGETQYF. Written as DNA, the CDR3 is TGTGCCAGCAGCAGCACAGGGGGCGGAGAGACCCAGTACTTC.

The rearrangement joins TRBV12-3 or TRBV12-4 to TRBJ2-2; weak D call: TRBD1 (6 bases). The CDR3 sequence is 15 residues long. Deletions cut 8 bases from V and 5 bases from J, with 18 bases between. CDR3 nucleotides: TGTGCCAGCTCCCCCCGAGGGGGATTGACCGGGGAGCTGTTTTTT. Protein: CASSPRGGLTGELFF.

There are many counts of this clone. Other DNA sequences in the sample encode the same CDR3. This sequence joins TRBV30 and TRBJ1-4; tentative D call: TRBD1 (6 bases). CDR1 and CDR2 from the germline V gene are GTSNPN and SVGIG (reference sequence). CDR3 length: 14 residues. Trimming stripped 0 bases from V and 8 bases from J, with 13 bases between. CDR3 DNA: TGTGCCTGGAGTGTAGGAAGGGGGTACGAAAAACTGTTTTTT. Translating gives CAWSVGRGYEKLFF.